Listed below are T cell receptor beta chains from one sample, sequenced in a study of blood T cell repertoires in COVID-19. Clones were read by immunoSEQ multiplex PCR, and TCRdb kept only the in-frame ones, dropping some. This sample carries under 200,000 clones, 86% of them seen once, and the ten largest clones take around 9.9%. Sequences were obtained from peripheral blood. Receptors originate from a woman aged 55-75 years with COVID-19, enrolled during active disease. Both conserved end residues are part of each CDR3. D genes are given only for firm matches. Rows give clone size only sometimes, using once, few, many, or a class for an expanded clone.

J gene: TRBJ1-2; CDR3 length: 14; clone size: -; D gene: TRBD1; V gene: TRBV7-2; CDR3 protein: CASSPTTGVGGYTF; CDR3 DNA: TGTGCCAGCAGTCCCACTACAGGGGTCGGTGGCTACACCTTC
J gene: TRBJ1-5; CDR3 length: 15; clone size: -; D gene: -; V gene: TRBV28; CDR3 protein: CASSSGLLSNQPQHF; CDR3 DNA: TGTGCCAGCAGTTCGGGACTTCTTAGCAATCAGCCCCAGCATTTT
J gene: TRBJ2-2; CDR3 length: 14; clone size: once; D gene: -; V gene: TRBV6-5; CDR3 protein: CATLRAGRIGELFF; CDR3 DNA: TGTGCCACCCTCCGGGCAGGGAGGATCGGGGAGCTGTTTTTT
J gene: TRBJ2-5; CDR3 length: 13; clone size: -; D gene: -; V gene: TRBV27; CDR3 protein: CASSRTSWETQYF; CDR3 DNA: TGTGCCAGCAGCCGGACATCATGGGAGACCCAGTACTTC
J gene: TRBJ1-3; CDR3 length: 15; clone size: -; D gene: -; V gene: TRBV6-6; CDR3 protein: CASSRGNPGGNTIYF; CDR3 DNA: TGTGCCAGCAGTCGGGGGAATCCGGGAGGAAACACCATATATTTT
J gene: TRBJ2-2; CDR3 length: 17; clone size: -; D gene: -; V gene: TRBV3-1/TRBV3-2; CDR3 protein: CASSQILAVLEPGELFF; CDR3 DNA: TGTGCCAGCAGCCAGATCTTAGCGGTCCTCGAGCCCGGGGAGCTGTTTTTT
J gene: TRBJ2-3; CDR3 length: 17; clone size: -; D gene: TRBD1; V gene: TRBV4-1; CDR3 protein: CASRGRFRGSVTDTQYF; CDR3 DNA: TGCGCCAGCAGGGGACGCTTCAGGGGGTCTGTTACAGATACGCAGTATTTT
J gene: TRBJ2-5; CDR3 length: 11; clone size: -; D gene: -; V gene: TRBV7-2; CDR3 protein: CASSPRETQYF; CDR3 DNA: TGTGCCAGCAGCCCCCGAGAGACCCAGTACTTC
J gene: TRBJ2-5; CDR3 length: 16; clone size: -; D gene: TRBD2; V gene: TRBV3-1/TRBV3-2; CDR3 protein: CASSPKTSGDQETQYF; CDR3 DNA: TGTGCCAGCAGCCCTAAGACTAGCGGAGACCAAGAGACCCAGTACTTC
J gene: TRBJ2-7; CDR3 length: 15; clone size: -; D gene: TRBD2; V gene: TRBV11-2; CDR3 protein: CASSFWTSGSDEQYF; CDR3 DNA: TGTGCCAGCAGCTTCTGGACTAGCGGGAGCGACGAGCAGTACTTC
J gene: TRBJ1-3; CDR3 length: 15; clone size: -; D gene: -; V gene: TRBV4-1; CDR3 protein: CASSRTPSSGNTIYF; CDR3 DNA: TGCGCCAGCAGCCGCACGCCGAGCTCTGGAAACACCATATATTTT
J gene: TRBJ2-2; CDR3 length: 16; clone size: -; D gene: TRBD1; V gene: TRBV10-3; CDR3 protein: CAIRTAGQGDSGELFF; CDR3 DNA: TGTGCCATCAGGACAGCAGGACAGGGGGACAGCGGGGAGCTGTTTTTT
J gene: TRBJ1-6; CDR3 length: 16; clone size: few; D gene: TRBD1; V gene: TRBV4-3; CDR3 protein: CASSQDRGQGNSPLHF; CDR3 DNA: TGCGCCAGCAGCCAAGATCGGGGACAGGGAAATTCACCCCTCCACTTT
J gene: TRBJ2-3; CDR3 length: 16; clone size: -; D gene: -; V gene: TRBV7-3; CDR3 protein: CASSRVSGPSTDTQYF; CDR3 DNA: TGTGCCAGCAGCCGGGTGAGTGGCCCTAGCACAGATACGCAGTATTTT
J gene: TRBJ2-1; CDR3 length: 13; clone size: once; D gene: -; V gene: TRBV2; CDR3 protein: CASSDWEDGEQFF; CDR3 DNA: TGTGCCAGCAGTGATTGGGAGGATGGTGAGCAGTTCTTC
J gene: TRBJ1-2; CDR3 length: 18; clone size: -; D gene: -; V gene: TRBV7-9; CDR3 protein: CASSLGDIGRSGNYGYTF; CDR3 DNA: TGTGCCAGCAGCTTAGGTGATATCGGGCGTTCGGGAAACTATGGCTACACCTTC
J gene: TRBJ2-7; CDR3 length: 14; clone size: -; D gene: TRBD1; V gene: TRBV18; CDR3 protein: CASSPWTGLYEQYF; CDR3 DNA: TGTGCCAGCTCACCTTGGACAGGGCTCTACGAGCAGTACTTC
J gene: TRBJ1-2; CDR3 length: 17; clone size: -; D gene: TRBD1; V gene: TRBV9; CDR3 protein: CASSPRPPGQGRNGYTF; CDR3 DNA: TGTGCCAGCAGCCCCCGCCCTCCGGGACAGGGGAGGAATGGCTACACCTTC
J gene: TRBJ2-5; CDR3 length: 18; clone size: -; D gene: TRBD2; V gene: TRBV4-2; CDR3 protein: CASSPTGTSGRRGETQYF; CDR3 DNA: TGTGCCAGCAGCCCCACGGGGACTAGCGGGAGAAGAGGGGAGACCCAGTACTTC
J gene: TRBJ2-7; CDR3 length: 16; clone size: -; D gene: -; V gene: TRBV21-1; CDR3 protein: CASSNLLAGFFYEQYF; CDR3 DNA: TGTGCCAGCAGCAATTTGCTAGCGGGGTTTTTCTACGAGCAGTACTTC
J gene: TRBJ2-1; CDR3 length: 15; clone size: -; D gene: -; V gene: TRBV10-3; CDR3 protein: CAISGPLEIYNEQFF; CDR3 DNA: TGTGCCATCAGTGGCCCCCTGGAGATCTACAATGAGCAGTTCTTC
J gene: TRBJ2-2; CDR3 length: 16; clone size: -; D gene: TRBD2; V gene: TRBV3-1/TRBV3-2; CDR3 protein: CASSQEAGGLGGELFF; CDR3 DNA: TGTGCCAGCAGCCAAGAAGCGGGAGGTTTGGGCGGGGAGCTGTTTTTT
J gene: TRBJ2-2; CDR3 length: 15; clone size: few; D gene: TRBD2; V gene: TRBV11-3; CDR3 protein: CASSRIAGGTGELFF; CDR3 DNA: TGTGCCAGCAGCCGGATAGCGGGAGGCACCGGGGAGCTGTTTTTT
J gene: TRBJ2-3; CDR3 length: 12; clone size: -; D gene: -; V gene: TRBV7-9; CDR3 protein: CASSLAQDTQYF; CDR3 DNA: TGTGCCAGCAGCTTAGCCCAGGATACGCAGTATTTT
J gene: TRBJ2-7; CDR3 length: 14; clone size: -; D gene: -; V gene: TRBV29-1; CDR3 protein: CSVELGGGPYEQYF; CDR3 DNA: TGCAGCGTTGAACTCGGAGGGGGCCCCTACGAGCAGTACTTC
J gene: TRBJ1-3; CDR3 length: 13; clone size: -; D gene: -; V gene: TRBV30; CDR3 protein: CAWSVARGNTIYF; CDR3 DNA: TGTGCCTGGAGTGTAGCGAGAGGAAACACCATATATTTT
J gene: TRBJ2-7; CDR3 length: 18; clone size: few; D gene: TRBD2; V gene: TRBV4-1; CDR3 protein: CASSQVGLAGVDGYEQYF; CDR3 DNA: TGCGCCAGCAGCCAAGTGGGACTAGCGGGAGTAGACGGCTACGAGCAGTACTTC
J gene: TRBJ1-4; CDR3 length: 13; clone size: -; D gene: -; V gene: TRBV11-3; CDR3 protein: CASSLAVNEKLFF; CDR3 DNA: TGTGCCAGCAGCTTAGCCGTTAATGAAAAACTGTTTTTT
J gene: TRBJ1-5; CDR3 length: 14; clone size: -; D gene: TRBD1; V gene: TRBV2; CDR3 protein: CASGDRGGNQPQHF; CDR3 DNA: TGTGCCAGCGGGGACAGGGGGGGCAATCAGCCCCAGCATTTT
J gene: TRBJ1-1; CDR3 length: 15; clone size: -; D gene: -; V gene: TRBV4-1; CDR3 protein: CASSQVGQSNTEAFF; CDR3 DNA: TGCGCCAGCAGCCAAGTCGGACAGTCGAACACTGAAGCTTTCTTT
J gene: TRBJ2-3; CDR3 length: 13; clone size: -; D gene: -; V gene: TRBV3-1/TRBV3-2; CDR3 protein: CASSQPRGDTQYF; CDR3 DNA: TGTGCCAGCAGCCAACCTAGAGGGGATACGCAGTATTTT
J gene: TRBJ1-4; CDR3 length: 15; clone size: -; D gene: TRBD1; V gene: TRBV7-2; CDR3 protein: CASSFDRGEREKLFF; CDR3 DNA: TGTGCCAGCAGCTTCGACAGGGGGGAGCGAGAAAAACTGTTTTTT
J gene: TRBJ1-1; CDR3 length: 12; clone size: -; D gene: TRBD1; V gene: TRBV29-1; CDR3 protein: CSAQTGGFEAFF; CDR3 DNA: TGCAGCGCACAGACAGGGGGGTTTGAAGCTTTCTTT
J gene: TRBJ1-2; CDR3 length: 14; clone size: -; D gene: TRBD1; V gene: TRBV28; CDR3 protein: CASSLTGVNYGYTF; CDR3 DNA: TGTGCCAGCAGTTTAACAGGGGTAAACTATGGCTACACCTTC
J gene: TRBJ2-1; CDR3 length: 16; clone size: -; D gene: TRBD2; V gene: TRBV11-2; CDR3 protein: CASSLRLADSYNEQFF; CDR3 DNA: TGTGCCAGCAGCCTACGACTAGCGGATTCCTACAATGAGCAGTTCTTC
J gene: TRBJ1-1; CDR3 length: 13; clone size: few; D gene: -; V gene: TRBV7-3; CDR3 protein: CASSMTVNTEAFF; CDR3 DNA: TGTGCCAGCAGCATGACAGTGAACACTGAAGCTTTCTTT
J gene: TRBJ1-1; CDR3 length: 13; clone size: -; D gene: -; V gene: TRBV12-3/TRBV12-4; CDR3 protein: CASTAQGNTEAFF; CDR3 DNA: TGTGCCAGCACCGCCCAGGGGAACACTGAAGCTTTCTTT
J gene: TRBJ1-2; CDR3 length: 13; clone size: -; D gene: TRBD1; V gene: TRBV3-1/TRBV3-2; CDR3 protein: CASSFRQGWGYTF; CDR3 DNA: TGTGCCAGCAGTTTTAGACAGGGGTGGGGCTACACCTTC
J gene: TRBJ1-2; CDR3 length: 12; clone size: -; D gene: -; V gene: TRBV24-1; CDR3 protein: CATSGASYGYTF; CDR3 DNA: TGTGCCACCAGTGGGGCAAGTTATGGCTACACCTTC
J gene: TRBJ2-1; CDR3 length: 11; clone size: -; D gene: -; V gene: TRBV20-1; CDR3 protein: CSGGIYNEQFF; CDR3 DNA: TGCAGTGGAGGGATCTACAATGAGCAGTTCTTC
J gene: TRBJ1-6; CDR3 length: 15; clone size: few; D gene: -; V gene: TRBV3-1/TRBV3-2; CDR3 protein: CASSQVQGGNSPLHF; CDR3 DNA: TGTGCCAGCAGCCAAGTTCAGGGTGGCAATTCACCCCTCCACTTT
J gene: TRBJ1-1; CDR3 length: 13; clone size: -; D gene: TRBD1; V gene: TRBV10-1; CDR3 protein: CASSDRVNTEAFF; CDR3 DNA: TGCGCCAGCAGCGACAGGGTGAACACTGAAGCTTTCTTT
J gene: TRBJ2-5; CDR3 length: 15; clone size: few; D gene: TRBD2; V gene: TRBV7-8; CDR3 protein: CASTQGLFPQETQYF; CDR3 DNA: TGTGCCAGCACCCAGGGACTATTTCCCCAAGAGACCCAGTACTTC
J gene: TRBJ2-7; CDR3 length: 13; clone size: -; D gene: TRBD2; V gene: TRBV19; CDR3 protein: CASDSGEGYEQYF; CDR3 DNA: TGTGCCAGTGATAGCGGGGAGGGCTACGAGCAGTACTTC
J gene: TRBJ1-2; CDR3 length: 14; clone size: once; D gene: TRBD1; V gene: TRBV6-5; CDR3 protein: CASSYARTGYGYTF; CDR3 DNA: TGTGCCAGCAGTTACGCTAGGACAGGCTATGGCTACACCTTC
J gene: TRBJ1-1; CDR3 length: 15; clone size: -; D gene: -; V gene: TRBV30; CDR3 protein: CAWSRGERPVAEAFF; CDR3 DNA: TGTGCCTGGAGCCGGGGGGAGCGCCCCGTAGCTGAAGCTTTCTTT
J gene: TRBJ2-7; CDR3 length: 12; clone size: once; D gene: -; V gene: TRBV30; CDR3 protein: CAWRGSLYEQYF; CDR3 DNA: TGTGCCTGGAGGGGCTCGCTCTACGAGCAGTACTTC
J gene: TRBJ2-7; CDR3 length: 14; clone size: -; D gene: TRBD1; V gene: TRBV6-5; CDR3 protein: CASSYSTGIYEQYF; CDR3 DNA: TGTGCCAGCAGTTACTCGACAGGGATCTACGAGCAGTACTTC
J gene: TRBJ1-5; CDR3 length: 14; clone size: -; D gene: -; V gene: TRBV6-6; CDR3 protein: CASSSRASDQPQHF; CDR3 DNA: TGTGCCAGCAGTTCCCGGGCTAGCGATCAGCCCCAGCATTTT
J gene: TRBJ1-5; CDR3 length: 16; clone size: -; D gene: TRBD1; V gene: TRBV24-1; CDR3 protein: CATSNPDRGDNQPQHF; CDR3 DNA: TGTGCCACCAGTAACCCCGACAGGGGTGACAATCAGCCCCAGCATTTT
J gene: TRBJ1-2; CDR3 length: 15; clone size: -; D gene: TRBD1; V gene: TRBV7-7; CDR3 protein: CASSPLGDRGGGYTF; CDR3 DNA: TGTGCTAGCAGCCCACTGGGGGACAGGGGAGGCGGCTACACCTTC
J gene: TRBJ2-7; CDR3 length: 17; clone size: -; D gene: TRBD2; V gene: TRBV7-2; CDR3 protein: CASSFGLAGKHRYEQYF; CDR3 DNA: TGTGCCAGCAGCTTTGGGCTAGCGGGAAAACATCGATACGAGCAGTACTTC
J gene: TRBJ1-2; CDR3 length: 14; clone size: -; D gene: TRBD1; V gene: TRBV6-2/TRBV6-3; CDR3 protein: CASSYPADRDGYTF; CDR3 DNA: TGTGCCAGCAGTTACCCGGCGGACAGGGATGGCTACACCTTC
J gene: TRBJ2-1; CDR3 length: 16; clone size: -; D gene: TRBD1; V gene: TRBV7-9; CDR3 protein: CASSFGQGTIDNEQFF; CDR3 DNA: TGTGCCAGCAGCTTCGGACAGGGTACCATCGACAATGAGCAGTTCTTC
J gene: TRBJ1-1; CDR3 length: 14; clone size: -; D gene: -; V gene: TRBV7-8; CDR3 protein: CASSLRGSVVEAFF; CDR3 DNA: TGTGCCAGCAGCTTAAGGGGGTCGGTTGTTGAAGCTTTCTTT
J gene: TRBJ2-4; CDR3 length: 14; clone size: -; D gene: TRBD1; V gene: TRBV25-1; CDR3 protein: CASKGSGTGDIQYF; CDR3 DNA: TGTGCCAGCAAGGGCAGCGGGACAGGGGACATTCAGTACTTC
J gene: TRBJ2-1; CDR3 length: 14; clone size: -; D gene: TRBD1; V gene: TRBV6-6; CDR3 protein: CASSSAPTGPEQFF; CDR3 DNA: TGTGCCAGCAGTTCCGCCCCGACAGGGCCTGAGCAGTTCTTC
J gene: TRBJ1-4; CDR3 length: 15; clone size: -; D gene: TRBD1; V gene: TRBV19; CDR3 protein: CASSMRGQRNEKLFF; CDR3 DNA: TGTGCCAGTAGTATGAGGGGGCAAAGGAATGAAAAACTGTTTTTT
J gene: TRBJ2-7; CDR3 length: 14; clone size: -; D gene: TRBD1; V gene: TRBV5-4; CDR3 protein: CASSLSGQTYEQYF; CDR3 DNA: TGTGCCAGCAGCCTCTCGGGACAGACCTACGAGCAGTACTTC